The source of this T cell receptor beta chain is a study of CD8 T cells in Susac syndrome. After extraction with the RNeasy kit, roughly 0.5 to 1 ug of the RNA was reverse transcribed using random hexamers. The method of amplification for TCR beta CDR3 was immunoSEQ multiplex PCR, covering 54 Vbeta and 13 Jbeta. MiXCR, run by TCRdb on the immunoSEQ multiplex PCR reads, gives a single entry per CDR3 protein. The profile shows 170,000 or so distinct CDR3 sequences, over 85% of them singletons. TEMRA cells were enriched by FACS, while CD8+ and CD4+ T cells were obtained through a negative isolation that was performed magnetically. The source of this sequence is a human donor with multiple sclerosis. Sequenced: CD4+ T cells from PBMCs.

The DNA for the CDR3 is TGCGCCAGCAGGCTCGGAAACGTCGGCGAAGCGACCCAGTACTTC. This codes for CASRLGNVGEATQYF. The chain is built from TRBV5-1 and TRBJ2-5, with D unclear. Trimming cost V 5 bases and J 7 bases, with 21 bases left between them. CDR3 size: 15 residues. The germline V gene has CDR1 SGHRS and CDR2 YFSETQ.